These 27 T cell receptor beta chains were all obtained from the same sample, sequenced in a study of CD8+CD57+ T cells in acquired aplastic anemia. CDR3 and TCR beta VDJ profiling relied on a genomic DNA template. Via MiXCR, TCRdb re-called the reads, giving one row per CDR3 protein. The profile shows around 430,000 distinct CDR3 sequences, around 33% of them singletons. Before being chosen for sequencing, patients had shown CD8+CD57+ cell expansion by flow cytometry. The sequenced sample consisted of sorted CD4+, CD8+, or CD8+CD57+ T cells (not recorded which) from PBMCs. Receptors originate from a human donor with aplastic anemia.

The rearrangement links TRBV10-3 to TRBJ1-1, with TRBD1 identical over 10 bases. V lost 7 bases and J lost 4; bases outside the gene matches: 3. The CDR3 length is 13 residues. The germline V gene has CDR1 ENHRY and CDR2 SYGVKD. CDR3 loop: CAIMGQGSTEAFF. The CDR3 coding sequence is TGTGCCATCATGGGACAGGGGAGCACTGAAGCTTTCTTT.

In the case of this clonotype: This may stem from a read error, because a much larger clone lies one nucleotide away. This chain joins TRBV7-2 and TRBJ1-1; tentatively, D is TRBD1 (5 bases). Trimming removed 3 bases from V and 0 bases from J, with 11 bases in between. This CDR3 contains 15 residues. Germline V gene data show CDR1 as SGHTA and CDR2 as FQGNSA. The CDR3 here is CASSFPGPMNTEAFF. For the CDR3, the DNA is TGTGCCAGCAGCTTCCCGGGACCCATGAACACTGAAGCTTTCTTT.

As for this clonotype: This may come from a read error, since a much larger clone is one base off. The chain employs TRBV10-3 and TRBJ1-6; D uncertain. Germline V gene data show CDR1 as ENHRY and CDR2 as SYGVKD. CDR3 size: 14 residues. Trimming removed 5 bases from V and 7 bases from J, with 12 bases in between. CDR3: CAISFDTSNSPLHF. The DNA of the CDR3 is TGTGCCATCAGTTTTGACACATCAAATTCACCCCTCCACTTT.

The J gene is TRBJ1-1, the V gene TRBV28; D remains ambiguous. This CDR3 is built from 14 residues. CDR1 is MDHEN and CDR2 is SYDVKM in the germline V gene. Trimming cost V 2 bases and J 3 bases, with 10 bases left between them. CDR3 protein: CASSLRRHHTEAFF. CDR3 in DNA: TGTGCCAGCAGTTTACGCCGCCACCACACTGAAGCTTTCTTT.

The V call is TRBV11-1, the J call TRBJ2-2; 11 bases line up with TRBD2. CDR3 size: 17 residues. CDR1 is SGHAT, CDR2 FQDESV, per germline (reference sequence). V trimming: 5 bases; J trimming: 1 base; junction bases outside the gene matches: 6. CDR3 DNA sequence: TGTGCCAGCAGCAGACCGGGACTAGCGGAGAACACCGGGGAGCTGTTTTTT. Translating it yields CASSRPGLAENTGELFF.

The chain combines TRBV30 with TRBJ1-2; possibly TRBD1 for D (6 bases). Germline values: CDR1 GTSNPN, CDR2 SVGIG (reference sequence). The CDR3 has 13 amino acids. With 4 bases removed from V and 6 bases from J, the gap between germline ends came to 15 bases. DNA of the CDR3: TGTGCCTGGATGGGGGGCGCAGCAAATGGCTACACCTTC. Translated: CAWMGGAANGYTF.

Only a few counts were recorded for this clonotype. This chain links TRBV20-1 with TRBJ1-2; 8 bases match TRBD1. Germline assignment: CDR1 DFQATT and CDR2 SNEGSKA (reference sequence). This CDR3 has 13 residues. Trimming took 4 bases from V and 6 from J; bases not matched to a gene: 7. CDR3 amino acids: CSAISRGLDGYTF. The DNA for the CDR3 is TGCAGTGCTATTTCCAGGGGGCTTGATGGCTACACCTTC.

This sequence joins TRBV20-1 and TRBJ1-4, with D unclear. The CDR3 loop spans 10 amino acids. With 6 bases removed from V and 3 bases from J, the gap between germline ends came to 2 bases. Germline CDR1 reads DFQATT; CDR2 reads SNEGSKA (reference sequence). The CDR3 protein is CSAPNEKLFF. The CDR3 DNA follows: TGCAGTGCCCCTAATGAAAAACTGTTTTTT.

The chain employs TRBV6-1 and TRBJ2-3; the D is unclear. The CDR3 extends over 15 amino acids. CDR1 MNHNS and CDR2 SASEGT come from the germline V gene. V dropped 0 bases and J dropped 1 base, with 8 bases sitting between them. DNA for the CDR3: TGTGCCAGCAGTGAAGCAGGGATCGGCACAGATACGCAGTATTTT. Its protein product is CASSEAGIGTDTQYF.

For the CDR3, the DNA is TGTGCCAGCAGCCCCGTCTGGGCGCAGGAGACCCAGTACTTC. Protein product: CASSPVWAQETQYF. The chain carries TRBV25-1 and TRBJ2-5; D remains unclear. V lost 6 bases and J lost 5, with 16 bases in between. Germline V CDR1 and CDR2: MGHDK, SYGVNS. This CDR3 contains 14 residues.

Comment on this clonotype: One end of the junction does not line up with germline, which may come from a read error. The V and J genes are TRBV4-3 and TRBJ1-2; D remains ambiguous. The CDR3 contains 16 residues. Germline values: CDR1 LGHNA, CDR2 YSLEER. In nucleotides, the CDR3 is TGCGCCAGCGGCCAGCAGACAAACTCCCCCACCTATGGCTACACCTTC. Amino acids: CASGQQTNSPTYGYTF.

This clonotype was seen a few times. The chain is built from TRBV6-5 and TRBJ1-1, with 9 bases fitting TRBD1. Germline trimming cut 2 bases from V and 4 bases from J; bases unmatched to any gene: 8. CDR1 is MNHEY, CDR2 SVGAGI, per germline. The CDR3 is 16 residues long. The DNA of the CDR3 is TGTGCCAGCAGTTACGGGACAGGGTTTTGGGGCACTGAAGCTTTCTTT. Amino acids: CASSYGTGFWGTEAFF.

Comments on this clonotype: An end of the junction does not agree with germline; a read error may underlie this. The V gene is TRBV9, the J gene TRBJ1-1, with unresolved D. Germline CDR1 SGDLS, CDR2 YYNGEE. This CDR3 spans 14 amino acids. CDR3 sequence reads: CACSVGGINTEAFF. CDR3 nucleotide sequence: TGTGCCTGCAGCGTAGGAGGGATCAACACTGAAGCTTTCTTT.

Of note for this clonotype: This may arise from a read error, as a much more abundant clone is one base away. The chain couples TRBV11-3 to TRBJ2-7, with D possibly called TRBD1 or TRBD2 (5 bases each). The length of the CDR3 is 13 residues. Germline V gene sequence: CDR1 SGHNT, CDR2 YENEEA. CDR3 loop: CASSSPAMGERYF. Here the CDR3 DNA reads TGTGCCAGCAGCTCACCCGCCATGGGGGAGCGGTACTTC. The full variable domain, its missing parts supplied by reference TRBV11-3 and TRBJ2-7, is EAGVVQSPRYKIIEKKQPVAFWCNPISGHNTLYWYLQNLGQGPELLIRYENEEAVDDSQLPKDRFSAERLKGVDSTLKIQPAELGDSAVYLCASSSPAMGERYFGPGTRLTVT.

This chain connects TRBV20-1 to TRBJ2-7, with a possible D match to TRBD1 (6 bases). The CDR3 loop spans 13 amino acids. Germline V gene data show CDR1 as DFQATT and CDR2 as SNEGSKA (reference sequence). Deletions cut 2 bases from V and 2 bases from J, with 10 bases between. CDR3 DNA sequence: TGCAGTGCTAGAAAGACAGGAGCCTACGAGCAGTACTTC. This sequence encodes CSARKTGAYEQYF.

To note about this clonotype: It may be a read error: a sequence one base away is much more abundant. The V gene is TRBV2, the J gene TRBJ1-2, with no clear D. CDR1 is SNHLY, CDR2 FYNNEI, per germline. CDR3 length: 14 residues. V dropped 2 bases and J dropped 4 bases, with 11 bases sitting between them. The CDR3 sequence: CASSESAESYGYTF. Here the CDR3 DNA reads TGTGCCAGCAGTGAATCGGCAGAAAGCTATGGCTACACCTTC. The variable domain in full, completed from reference TRBV2 and TRBJ1-2, reads EPEVTQTPSHQVTQMGQEVILRCVPISNHLYFYWYRQILGQKVEFLVSFYNNEISEKSEIFDDQFSVERPDGSNFTLKIRSTKLEDSAMYFCASSESAESYGYTFGSGTRLTVV.

This clonotype was counted a few times. The chain joins TRBV5-6 to TRBJ1-2; possibly TRBD1 for D (5 bases). Trimming pared 1 base from V and 3 bases from J, leaving 13 bases between. The CDR3 loop spans 15 amino acids. Germline assignment: CDR1 SGHDT and CDR2 YYEEEE. The CDR3 loop reads CASSLTARGDYGYTF. CDR3 sequence (DNA): TGTGCCAGCAGCTTGACAGCCCGGGGGGACTATGGCTACACCTTC.

The chain has TRBV5-5 and TRBJ2-7, with D tentatively TRBD1 or TRBD2 (6 bases each). The CDR3 is made up of 14 amino acids. Germline loops: CDR1 SGHKS, CDR2 YYEKEE (reference sequence). Trimming pared 0 bases from V and 3 bases from J, leaving 10 bases between. CDR3 sequence: CASSLVGGNYEQYF. CDR3 DNA: TGTGCCAGCAGCTTGGTGGGGGGCAACTACGAGCAGTACTTC.

This clonotype was recorded many times. The chain employs TRBV15 and TRBJ1-1; D is uncertain. Trimming stripped 2 bases from V and 1 base from J, with 8 bases between. CDR1 and CDR2 from the germline V gene are LNHNV and YYDKDF (reference sequence). CDR3 length: 14 amino acids. The CDR3 spells CATSRQRQNTEAFF. The CDR3 DNA sequence: TGTGCCACCAGCAGACAACGGCAGAACACTGAAGCTTTCTTT.

V gene TRBV15 combines with J gene TRBJ2-1; possible D gene TRBD1, 6 bases. The V and J ends lost 7 bases and 7 bases respectively, with 14 bases between them. The CDR3 spans 13 residues. CDR1 is LNHNV, CDR2 YYDKDF, per germline (reference sequence). Here the CDR3 reads CATKLQGGNEQFF. The CDR3 nucleotides read TGTGCCACCAAATTACAGGGCGGGAATGAGCAGTTCTTC.

This clonotype was observed a single time. The rearrangement links TRBV19 to TRBJ1-6; weak D call: TRBD1 (5 bases). CDR1 is LNHDA, CDR2 SQIVND, per germline (reference sequence). This CDR3 is built from 13 residues. V lost 9 bases, J lost 7 bases, and 13 bases lay in between. The CDR3 DNA reads TGTGCCAGCCAGGCCGGGGCCAATTCACCCCTCCACTTT. This sequence encodes CASQAGANSPLHF.

This chain links TRBV29-1 with TRBJ2-1; 8 bases agree with TRBD2. The V and J ends lost 8 bases and 0 bases, in that order; junction bases with no gene match: 15. CDR1 is SQVTM, CDR2 ANQGSEA, per germline. The CDR3 loop spans 17 amino acids. DNA for the CDR3: TGCAGCTCCCCGCGGGGAAGCGGGGGCCGCTCCTACAATGAGCAGTTCTTC. Translating gives CSSPRGSGGRSYNEQFF.

This clonotype was counted many times. This chain links TRBV10-1 with TRBJ2-7, with D perhaps TRBD2 (5 bases). Germline V gene lookup returns CDR1 WNHNN and CDR2 SYGVQD (reference sequence). The CDR3 sequence is 13 residues long. The V end was cut by 4 bases, the J end by 8 bases, with 15 bases between. The chain's CDR3 is CASSGHWGAQQYF. The CDR3, as DNA: TGCGCCAGCAGTGGTCACTGGGGAGCCCAGCAGTACTTC.

This chain uses TRBV10-3 with TRBJ2-2, with 7 bases matching TRBD2. The junction had 1 base not matched to a gene; V was cut back by 2 bases and J by 1 base. The CDR3 covers 15 residues. Germline CDR1 reads ENHRY; CDR2 reads SYGVKD. CDR3 nucleotides: TGTGCCATCAGTGAGCCTAGCGGGAACACCGGGGAGCTGTTTTTT. Translating it yields CAISEPSGNTGELFF.

Only a few counts were recorded for this clonotype. The chain couples TRBV19 to TRBJ1-6, with TRBD1 identical over 8 bases. Germline V lookup: CDR1 LNHDA, CDR2 SQIVND (reference sequence). The CDR3 is 14 amino acids. The J segment lost 10 bases and the V segment lost 11 bases, leaving 13 bases of the junction unmatched. In DNA form, the CDR3 reads TGTGCCTGGAGTAGGACAGGGACGGTATCACCCCTCCACTTT. Residues: CAWSRTGTVSPLHF.

This clonotype has ten or more counts. The chain is built from TRBV2 and TRBJ2-7; TRBD1 might be the D (6 bases). Germline V lookup: CDR1 SNHLY, CDR2 FYNNEI. Trimming cost V 4 bases and J 3 bases, with 16 bases left between them. The length of the CDR3 is 15 residues. The CDR3: CASSVFLTRGYEQYF. In nucleotides, the CDR3 is TGTGCCAGCAGTGTATTCCTAACCAGGGGCTACGAGCAGTACTTC.

This clonotype was recorded many times. The rearrangement uses TRBV15 and TRBJ1-3, with no clear D. CDR1 is LNHNV and CDR2 is YYDKDF in the germline V gene (reference sequence). The CDR3 has 16 residues. V shed 0 bases and J shed 4 bases, with 13 bases lying between them. CDR3 sequence reads: CATSRDPPASGNTIYF. DNA of the CDR3: TGTGCCACCAGCAGAGACCCCCCGGCCTCAGGAAACACCATATATTTT.